Following are 26 T cell receptor beta chains from one sample sequenced in a study of cytotoxic CD8 clonotypes in ibrutinib-treated CLL. Using immunoSEQ multiplex PCR, the repertoire was profiled, and TCRdb retains in-frame clones only, with some absent. The sample lists hundreds of thousands of clones, more than 65% occurring once. The sequences come from PBMCs, collected before ibrutinib treatment. These receptors were taken from a human donor with chronic lymphocytic leukemia.

In DNA form, the CDR3 reads TGTGCCAGCAGCCAAGATGGGGCGGCGGGAGAGGTACGAGAGCAGTACTTC. It codes for CASSQDGAAGEVREQYF. The chain has TRBV4-2 and TRBJ2-7, with 7 bases matching TRBD2. The V and J ends lost 0 bases and 7 bases, in that order; junction bases with no gene match: 15. Germline values: CDR1 LGHNA, CDR2 YNFKEQ. The CDR3 contains 17 residues.

This clone was observed many times. The chain is built from TRBV5-4 and TRBJ2-3; tentatively, D is TRBD1 (6 bases). Germline CDR1 and CDR2: SGHNT and YYREEE (reference sequence). There are 17 residues in the CDR3. Deletions cut 0 bases from V and 2 bases from J, with 16 bases between. DNA for the CDR3: TGTGCCAGCAGCTTGGCCCTTGGACAGACAAACACAGATACGCAGTATTTT. Translation: CASSLALGQTNTDTQYF.

V usage is TRBV10-3 and J usage is TRBJ1-1; D is undetermined. The germline V gene encodes CDR1 ENHRY and CDR2 SYGVKD. Trimming took off 5 bases at V and 1 base at J, with 11 bases between the two ends. The CDR3 length is 14 residues. DNA of the CDR3: TGTGCCATCAGTTACTGGGCCCAGAACACTGAAGCTTTCTTT. Translating gives CAISYWAQNTEAFF.

V is TRBV19 and J is TRBJ1-5; 8 bases line up with TRBD1. The CDR3 is 15 residues long. Trimming cost V 5 bases and J 1 base; bases outside gene matches: 4. Germline V gives CDR1 LNHDA, CDR2 SQIVND (reference sequence). The CDR3 region is CASSSRQGSNQPQHF. CDR3 DNA: TGTGCCAGTAGTTCAAGACAGGGGAGCAATCAGCCCCAGCATTTT.

This chain connects TRBV11-2 to TRBJ2-7; D gene uncertain. Germline-derived CDR1 and CDR2 are SGHAT and FQNNGV. The V and J ends lost 5 bases and 3 bases respectively, with 5 bases between them. The CDR3 covers 11 residues. In nucleotides, the CDR3 is TGTGCCAGCAGCGCTAGCTACGAGCAGTACTTC. Its translation: CASSASYEQYF.

The chain recombines TRBV7-2 with TRBJ2-7; D possibly corresponds to TRBD1 (5 bases). The V end was cut by 1 base, the J end by 7 bases, with 17 bases between. Germline CDR1 and CDR2: SGHTA and FQGNSA. This CDR3 has 15 amino acids. The chain's CDR3 is CASSLVHGREGEQYF. The DNA of the CDR3 is TGTGCCAGCAGCTTAGTCCATGGCAGGGAAGGGGAGCAGTACTTC.

The rearrangement links TRBV18 to TRBJ1-2; TRBD1 is a possible D gene (6 bases). Trimming took 3 bases from V and 8 from J, leaving 22 bases between them. This CDR3 is built from 16 residues. Germline V gene lookup returns CDR1 KGHSH and CDR2 LQKENI. Written as DNA, the CDR3 is TGTGCCAGCTCACCCAGCGGTGCGGGGGCGGAAAAAGGCTACACCTTC. Its translation: CASSPSGAGAEKGYTF.

The V and J genes are TRBV28 and TRBJ2-3; TRBD1 aligns across 7 bases. The J segment lost 1 base and the V segment lost 5 bases, leaving 9 bases of the junction unmatched. The CDR3 covers 16 residues. The germline V gene encodes CDR1 MDHEN and CDR2 SYDVKM. CDR3 sequence (DNA): TGTGCCAGCAGTCTGACAGGGTACCGAGGCACAGATACGCAGTATTTT. Its protein product is CASSLTGYRGTDTQYF. Based on the CDR3 plus reference TRBV28 and TRBJ2-3, the full variable domain is DVKVTQSSRYLVKRTGEKVFLECVQDMDHENMFWYRQDPGLGLRLIYFSYDVKMKEKGDIPEGYSVSREKKERFSLILESASTNQTSMYLCASSLTGYRGTDTQYFGPGTRLTVL.

The rearrangement joins TRBV5-1 to TRBJ2-1, with TRBD2 identical over 7 bases. This CDR3 has 14 residues. Germline lookup yields CDR1 SGHRS and CDR2 YFSETQ. Trimming at V came to 0 bases and at J to 6 bases, leaving 3 bases not matched to a gene. CDR3 region: CASSLAGTTNEQFF. Here the CDR3 DNA reads TGCGCCAGCAGCTTGGCCGGGACTACCAATGAGCAGTTCTTC.

This clone was observed a handful of times. The chain uses TRBV5-5 and TRBJ1-1; no definite D call. Germline CDR1 SGHKS, CDR2 YYEKEE (reference sequence). V lost 2 bases and J lost 5, with 16 bases in between. The CDR3 runs to 15 residues. The CDR3 here is CASSFLGSLRTEAFF. CDR3 bases: TGTGCCAGCAGCTTTTTAGGTTCCCTGAGGACTGAAGCTTTCTTT.

This chain joins TRBV2 and TRBJ1-5, with 8 bases identical to TRBD1. In germline, CDR1 is SNHLY, CDR2 FYNNEI. The CDR3 extends over 15 amino acids. The V gene end was trimmed by 5 bases and the J gene end by 2 bases; junction bases not matched to a gene: 5. CDR3 amino acids: CASSPETGGNQPQHF. The CDR3 DNA sequence: TGTGCCAGCAGTCCCGAGACAGGGGGCAATCAGCCCCAGCATTTT.

V usage is TRBV30 and J usage is TRBJ2-6; D is unclear. The CDR3 contains 11 residues. V lost 4 bases to trimming and J lost 5 bases, with 3 bases between them. Germline CDR1 and CDR2: GTSNPN and SVGIG (reference sequence). The CDR3 DNA follows: TGTGCCTGGAATTGGGCCAACGTCCTGACTTTC. Translation gives CAWNWANVLTF.

This clone came up once. V usage is TRBV7-3 and J usage is TRBJ2-1; possibly TRBD1 for D (6 bases). This CDR3 region has 13 residues. The germline V gene has CDR1 SGHTA and CDR2 FQGTGA. Between the trimmed V and J ends, which lost 5 bases and 5 bases, there was a span of 10 bases. The DNA for the CDR3 is TGTGCCAGCAGCAGAGACAGGAACAATGAGCAGTTCTTC. It specifies CASSRDRNNEQFF.

CDR3 DNA: TGTGCCAGCAGTGAGACAGGGTGGGAGACCCAGTACTTC. Protein: CASSETGWETQYF. The chain is built from TRBV6-1 and TRBJ2-5, with 7 bases matching TRBD1. The trim removed 3 bases at V and 5 bases at J, leaving 3 bases unmatched. CDR1 is MNHNS, CDR2 SASEGT, per germline. The CDR3 sequence is 13 residues long.

The rearrangement links TRBV27 to TRBJ2-7; D remains ambiguous. Between the trimmed V and J ends, which lost 6 bases and 3 bases, there was a span of 9 bases. CDR3 size: 12 residues. Germline-derived CDR1 and CDR2 are MNHEY and SMNVEV (reference sequence). For the CDR3, the DNA is TGTGCCAGCAGGGCCAGCCACTACGAGCAGTACTTC. This encodes CASRASHYEQYF.

The chain combines TRBV5-1 with TRBJ2-1, with D perhaps matching TRBD1 (6 bases). V was cut by 0 bases and J by 5 bases, with 9 bases left in between. The CDR3 spans 14 residues. Germline assignment: CDR1 SGHRS and CDR2 YFSETQ. This CDR3 is CASSLVQGNNEQFF. In DNA, the CDR3 is TGCGCCAGCAGCTTGGTCCAGGGGAACAATGAGCAGTTCTTC.

CDR3 in DNA: TGTGCCAGCAGTCTCCCATCTCAAGCGGGACCTCGCACAGATACGCAGTATTTT. This translates into CASSLPSQAGPRTDTQYF. V gene TRBV28 combines with J gene TRBJ2-3; 7 bases map to TRBD2. The trim removed 5 bases at V and 1 base at J, leaving 15 bases unmatched. Per germline, CDR1 MDHEN and CDR2 SYDVKM. This CDR3 spans 18 amino acids.

The chain employs TRBV27 and TRBJ2-5, with TRBD2 matching 13 bases. Trimming at V came to 5 bases and at J to 4 bases, leaving 4 bases not matched to a gene. The germline V gene has CDR1 MNHEY and CDR2 SMNVEV (reference sequence). CDR3 length: 15 residues. The CDR3 DNA reads TGTGCCAGCAGTCAACTAGCGGGAGGGTTAGAGACCCAGTACTTC. It yields the protein CASSQLAGGLETQYF.

The chain combines TRBV5-1 with TRBJ1-4, with a tentative D call TRBD1 (5 bases). The V gene lost 0 bases and the J gene lost 2 bases, with 14 bases spanning the gap. This CDR3 spans 17 amino acids. Germline loops: CDR1 SGHRS, CDR2 YFSETQ. CDR3 protein: CASSLDFGAATNEKLFF. The CDR3, as DNA: TGCGCCAGCAGCTTGGATTTCGGGGCTGCGACTAATGAAAAACTGTTTTTT.

The chain joins TRBV5-4 to TRBJ1-1; D might be TRBD1 (5 bases). The ends were cut back, 9 bases at V and 0 bases at J, with 12 bases in the middle. This CDR3 is 13 amino acids long. CDR1 and CDR2 (germline): SGHNT, YYREEE (reference sequence). CDR3 nucleotide sequence: TGTGCCACCCAGTTAGGGGTGAACACTGAAGCTTTCTTT. Protein: CATQLGVNTEAFF.

J is TRBJ2-2 and V is TRBV30; 9 bases line up with TRBD1. This CDR3 has 16 amino acids. Germline V lookup: CDR1 GTSNPN, CDR2 SVGIG (reference sequence). Trimming removed 0 bases from V and 8 bases from J; junction bases left unmatched: 10. The CDR3 DNA sequence: TGTGCCTGGAGTGTTATGGGACAGGGTTTGGGTGGGGAGCTGTTTTTT. Encoded protein: CAWSVMGQGLGGELFF.

The chain combines TRBV29-1 with TRBJ2-3, with a weak D call TRBD2 (9 bases). This CDR3 comprises 18 residues. Trimming took 1 base from V and 0 from J, leaving 20 bases between them. Germline assignment: CDR1 SQVTM and CDR2 ANQGSEA. This chain's CDR3 is CSVEGQGLAGTSTDTQYF. CDR3 bases: TGCAGCGTTGAAGGACAGGGGCTAGCGGGAACTAGCACAGATACGCAGTATTTT.

The V gene is TRBV5-1, the J gene TRBJ1-1; D not resolved. The CDR3 totals 14 residues. The V gene lost 0 bases and the J gene lost 0 bases, with 6 bases spanning the gap. The V gene's germline CDR1 is SGHRS and CDR2 YFSETQ. The CDR3 region has the DNA TGCGCCAGCAGCTTGGCCGCAGTGAACACTGAAGCTTTCTTT. The encoded protein is CASSLAAVNTEAFF. Looking up the rest from reference TRBV5-1 and TRBJ1-1 gives the full variable domain: KAGVTQTPRYLIKTRGQQVTLSCSPISGHRSVSWYQQTPGQGLQFLFEYFSETQRNKGNFPGRFSGRQFSNSRSEMNVSTLELGDSALYLCASSLAAVNTEAFFGQGTRLTVV.

CDR3 coding DNA: TGTGCTAGTGGTTGGACTCGTGACGGATGGGAGAATGAAAAACTGTTTTTT. Translated: CASGWTRDGWENEKLFF. J is TRBJ1-4 and V is TRBV12-5, with D uncertain. Trimming removed 4 bases from V and 5 bases from J, with 20 bases in between. The germline CDR1 and CDR2 sequences are LGHNT and FRNRAP. This CDR3 comprises 17 residues.

The rearrangement joins TRBV7-2 to TRBJ1-4; D is unclear. Trimming pared 2 bases from V and 4 bases from J, leaving 14 bases between. The germline V gene encodes CDR1 SGHTA and CDR2 FQGNSA. This CDR3 comprises 16 residues. CDR3 DNA: TGTGCCAGCAGCTTACGGACCGGGATTTTTAATGAAAAACTGTTTTTT. This sequence encodes CASSLRTGIFNEKLFF. The variable domain in full, with the rest retrieved from reference TRBV7-2 and TRBJ1-4, is GAGVSQSPSNKVTEKGKDVELRCDPISGHTALYWYRQSLGQGLEFLIYFQGNSAPDKSGLPSDRFSAERTGGSVSTLTIQRTQQEDSAVYLCASSLRTGIFNEKLFFGSGTQLSVL.

This clone was picked up one time. The chain is built from TRBV6-1 and TRBJ1-2; TRBD1 agrees at 7 bases. Germline V gives CDR1 MNHNS, CDR2 SASEGT. V shed 0 bases, J shed 5 bases, and the junction held 3 bases outside the gene matches. There are 14 residues in the CDR3. The CDR3 DNA reads TGTGCCAGCAGTGAAGCAGGGGGCCGGTATGGCTACACCTTC. Translation: CASSEAGGRYGYTF.